The rows below give T cell receptor beta chains drawn from one sample of a study of OX40 agonist ivuxolimab in advanced cancers. Libraries were prepared by immunoSEQ multiplex PCR; TCRdb keeps only in-frame clonotypes and omits some of them. The sample holds about 50,000 clones, 90% to 95% seen once. The input for sequencing was CD4+ or CD8+ T cells sorted from blood, taken in a trial of the OX40 agonist ivuxolimab. All receptors derive from an adult with an advanced solid tumor such as melanoma, head and neck, liver or kidney cancer. Both conserved end residues are part of each CDR3. The D gene is left open where the match is weak. Not every row has a clone size; where given, it reads once, few, many or a size class.

TRBD1,TRBJ2-1,.,TRBV27,TGTGCCAGCCGTGAGCGTACAGGGGAACTATCCTTCAATGAGCAGTTCTTC,CASRERTGELSFNEQFF
TRBD2,TRBJ2-3,.,TRBV7-9,TGTGCCAGCAGCTTAGGACCAGCGGGGGAAACAGATACGCAGTATTTT,CASSLGPAGETDTQYF
.,TRBJ1-6,.,TRBV7-2,TGTGCCAGCAGCTTAGTTCCTTCGACCTCTCCTTCACCCCTCCACTTT,CASSLVPSTSPSPLHF
.,TRBJ1-5,.,TRBV7-2,TGTGCCAGCAGCTTAAGCGATAGCAATCAGCCCCAGCATTTT,CASSLSDSNQPQHF
TRBD2,TRBJ2-7,.,TRBV5-1,TGCGCCAGCAGCTTTAGGACTAGCGCCTACGAGCAGTACTTC,CASSFRTSAYEQYF
TRBD1,TRBJ2-7,.,TRBV4-3,TGCGCCAGCAGCCAAGCTACCGGGACAGGGGGAGACGAGCAGTACTTC,CASSQATGTGGDEQYF
.,TRBJ2-1,.,TRBV27,TGTGCCAGCAGTTTATTGGGGACAAACAATGAGCAGTTCTTC,CASSLLGTNNEQFF
.,TRBJ2-3,.,TRBV4-2,TGTGCCAGCAGCCAAGGATCGACCTTGGACGGCAGAGATACGCAGTATTTT,CASSQGSTLDGRDTQYF
TRBD2,TRBJ2-3,.,TRBV4-3,TGCGCCAGCAGCGCTCTAGCGGGATCCTCAAATACGCAGTATTTT,CASSALAGSSNTQYF
.,TRBJ2-7,.,TRBV29-1,TGCAGCGTCTCCCTGGGGCATAGGGTGGACGAGCAGTACTTC,CSVSLGHRVDEQYF
.,TRBJ2-7,.,TRBV20-1,TGCAGTTCCCGTATTTCCTACGAGCAGTACTTC,CSSRISYEQYF
.,TRBJ2-1,.,TRBV11-2,TGTGCCAGCAGCTTACTTGGCCAGGGCGGGAATGAGCAGTTCTTC,CASSLLGQGGNEQFF
.,TRBJ1-4,.,TRBV6-5,TGTGCCAGCAGCGACAGCCTCGGAGCTGAAAAACTGTTTTTT,CASSDSLGAEKLFF
.,TRBJ2-3,.,TRBV14,TGTGCCAGCAGCCCCGTCGGGGGGCTCGATCTTAGCACAGATACGCAGTATTTT,CASSPVGGLDLSTDTQYF
.,TRBJ1-5,.,TRBV27,TGTGCCAGCAGTTTCGGGACCATGACACGCCACCCCTATAGCAATCAGCCCCAGCATTTT,CASSFGTMTRHPYSNQPQHF
.,TRBJ1-3,.,TRBV13,TGTGCCAGCAGCTCAAGGAGGGGGAGAAACACCATATATTTT,CASSSRRGRNTIYF
TRBD1,TRBJ1-2,.,TRBV7-9,TGTGCCAGCAGCTCGGGACAGGGGGCGTCGGGCTACACCTTC,CASSSGQGASGYTF
.,TRBJ1-1,.,TRBV19,TGTGCCAGTAGTTTCCGCACCGAAGCTTTCTTT,CASSFRTEAFF
TRBD2,TRBJ2-1,few,TRBV2,TGTGCCAGCAGTGGCCTAGCGGGGGGAGAGCAGTTCTTC,CASSGLAGGEQFF
.,TRBJ1-1,medium-sized,TRBV19,TGTGCCAGTAGGGTCTGGGATGGGGGGCGTATCGAGGCTTTCTTT,CASRVWDGGRIEAFF
.,TRBJ2-7,.,TRBV4-2,TGTGCCAGCAGCCAAACCGGGACAAGCCCCTACGAGCAGTACTTC,CASSQTGTSPYEQYF
.,TRBJ2-7,.,TRBV19,TGTGCCAGTAGTACTCCGGGGGTGGGGGCCTACGAGCAGTACTTC,CASSTPGVGAYEQYF
.,TRBJ1-2,.,TRBV28,TGTGCCAGCAGTATTAACAGGGTACCAAACTATGGCTACACCTTC,CASSINRVPNYGYTF
TRBD1,TRBJ1-2,.,TRBV27,TGTGCCAGCAGTTCGGACAGGGGCTGGTCCTATGGCTACACCTTC,CASSSDRGWSYGYTF
.,TRBJ2-5,.,TRBV27,TGTGCCAGCAGTTTCGTGGCAGGGCAAGAGACCCAGTACTTC,CASSFVAGQETQYF
.,TRBJ1-1,.,TRBV9,TGTGCCAGCAGCGCTGGGGGAGCTGCCACTGAAGCTTTCTTT,CASSAGGAATEAFF
.,TRBJ2-5,.,TRBV4-1,TGCGCCAGCAGCCCCGATCGGAAAGCGGCTCTGGACTTC,CASSPDRKAALDF
.,TRBJ1-4,.,TRBV5-1,TGCGCCAGCAGCTTGTTGGGAGGGGCGGCGGAAAAACTGTTTTTT,CASSLLGGAAEKLFF
.,TRBJ1-4,.,TRBV5-1,TGCGCCAGCAGCTTGCCGCCGGCAGGAGGGTCTGAAAAACTGTTTTTT,CASSLPPAGGSEKLFF
.,TRBJ2-7,.,TRBV30,TGTGCCCGGAGAGGTCCGGAGGAGGTCGAGCAGTACTTC,CARRGPEEVEQYF
TRBD2,TRBJ2-3,.,TRBV28,TGTGCCAGCAGGATCATACCGCTGACTAGCGGGAGTGGAGATACGCAGTATTTT,CASRIIPLTSGSGDTQYF
.,TRBJ2-5,.,TRBV11-2,TGTGCCAGCAGCTTGGGGCAGCGCCAAGAGACCCAGTACTTC,CASSLGQRQETQYF
.,TRBJ2-1,.,TRBV21-1,TGTGCCAGCAGCGCAGCGGGACAGGGTTGCAATGAGCAGTTCTTC,CASSAAGQGCNEQFF
.,TRBJ2-1,few,TRBV9,TGTGCCAGCAGTTATGGACTATTGCCCTACAATGAGCAGTTCTTC,CASSYGLLPYNEQFF
TRBD2,TRBJ2-3,.,TRBV7-2,TGTGCCAGCAGCACTACACTAGCGGGGGAAACAGATACGCAGTATTTT,CASSTTLAGETDTQYF
TRBD1,TRBJ2-7,.,TRBV30,TGTGCCTGGAGTCCGACAGGGGGACTGTACTTC,CAWSPTGGLYF
.,TRBJ1-1,.,TRBV9,TGTGCCAGCAGCGGACAGGACTCGAACACTGAAGCTTTCTTT,CASSGQDSNTEAFF
.,TRBJ2-5,.,TRBV7-9,TGTGCCAGCATGGGATTTTCGGAAACCCGGGAGACCCAGTACTTC,CASMGFSETRETQYF
.,TRBJ2-7,.,TRBV6-5,TGTGCCAGCAGTAGACGGACGGAGGCAGCCTACGAGCAGTACTTC,CASSRRTEAAYEQYF
TRBD2,TRBJ2-1,.,TRBV6-1,TGTGCCAGCAGCTCCGGGACTAGTAGGTATGAGCAGTTCTTC,CASSSGTSRYEQFF
.,TRBJ1-4,.,TRBV27,TGTGCCAGCAGTTTATCAGCCGCTCCAACTAATGAAAAACTGTTTTTT,CASSLSAAPTNEKLFF
.,TRBJ2-3,.,TRBV7-9,TGTGCCAGCAGTTCGACAGGTTACGCCACAGATACGCAGTATTTT,CASSSTGYATDTQYF
TRBD2,TRBJ2-4,.,TRBV2,TGTGCCACCGGGGGGGTGGCCAAAAACATTCAGTACTTC,CATGGVAKNIQYF
.,TRBJ2-1,.,TRBV29-1,TGCAGCGTTCCACAGGAAAACTACAATGAGCAGTTCTTC,CSVPQENYNEQFF
.,TRBJ1-1,.,TRBV30,TGTGCCTGGAGTCACGGGAACACTGAAGCTTTCTTT,CAWSHGNTEAFF
TRBD1,TRBJ1-1,.,TRBV7-9,TGTGCCAGCAGCTTGCGTCGGACAGGCAGCGGGGAAGCTTTCTTT,CASSLRRTGSGEAFF
.,TRBJ1-5,.,TRBV7-9,TGTGCCAGCAGCTCTGGTGAGAATCAGCCCCAGCATTTT,CASSSGENQPQHF
TRBD2,TRBJ2-1,.,TRBV9,TGTGCCAGCAGCGTAGAACCTAGCGGGAGGTACAATGAGCAGTTCTTC,CASSVEPSGRYNEQFF